These T cell receptor beta chains were read from a single sample in a study of cytomegalovirus exposure and HLA in healthy donors. The repertoire was sequenced with immunoSEQ multiplex PCR; TCRdb's copy has only in-frame clones and lacks some. The table includes under 200,000 clones, approximately 80% detected once. Sequencing input: PBMCs. The receptors shown here come from a woman aged 25 to 39 in good health and CMV-seronegative. CDR3s include the opening cysteine and the closing phenylalanine or tryptophan. The D gene is left open where the match is weak. Size is stated for part of the rows, as once, few or many counts, or as a class when the clone is expanded.

>-|TRBD2|TRBV9|TRBJ2-5
TGTGCCAGCAGCGTAACGCCGGGGGAGGGCAGGAAGACCCAGTACTTC
CASSVTPGEGRKTQYF
>-|TRBD1|TRBV5-6|TRBJ1-3
TGTGCCAGCAGCGTGACAGGGGTAGACACCATATATTTT
CASSVTGVDTIYF
>-|-|TRBV19|TRBJ2-3
TGTGCCAGTAGTAACTTGCTACAGGGCCCTCGGAATACGCAGTATTTT
CASSNLLQGPRNTQYF
>-|-|TRBV5-6|TRBJ2-3
TGTGCCAGCAGCTTGAAGTCTAGAGGAGATACGCAGTATTTT
CASSLKSRGDTQYF
>-|-|TRBV6-6|TRBJ2-7
TGTGCCAGCAGTTATGGCCAGGGCTCCTACGAGCAGTACTTC
CASSYGQGSYEQYF
>few|TRBD1|TRBV23-1|TRBJ2-1
TGCGCCAGCAGTCAATCTCCAGGGACAGGGGGCCTGAGCTCCTACAATGAGCAGTTCTTC
CASSQSPGTGGLSSYNEQFF
>-|-|TRBV7-2|TRBJ2-7
TGTGCCAGCAGCTTAAATACCATGTTGGGGAGTTACGAGCAGTACTTC
CASSLNTMLGSYEQYF
>few|-|TRBV4-1|TRBJ1-2
TGCGCCAGCAGCCAAGGGGTTCTGGGAGGGACCTATGGCTACACCTTC
CASSQGVLGGTYGYTF
>once|TRBD1|TRBV6-5|TRBJ2-7
TGTGCCAGCAGCCCCGGACAGGGCCGCGAGCAGTACTTC
CASSPGQGREQYF
>once|-|TRBV14|TRBJ2-3
TGTGCCACCGATCAACCCCCCGGGAGCAGAACAGATACGCAGTATTTT
CATDQPPGSRTDTQYF
>-|-|TRBV11-2|TRBJ2-7
TGTGCCAGCAGCTTAGATAGTGGGCAGGGAATCGACTACGAGCAGTACTTC
CASSLDSGQGIDYEQYF
>few|-|TRBV19|TRBJ2-2
TGTGCCAGTAGTATAGGCGACCGGGGAGAGTTTTTT
CASSIGDRGEFF
>-|-|TRBV21-1|TRBJ2-3
TGTGCCAGCAGGGGGGCCGGGGTAGCGGGAATAGATACGCAGTATTTT
CASRGAGVAGIDTQYF
>-|TRBD2|TRBV4-3|TRBJ2-7
TGCGCCAGCAGCCCAAGGGCGGTCGCGGGAGCCTACGAGCAGTACTTC
CASSPRAVAGAYEQYF
>-|TRBD1|TRBV7-9|TRBJ2-5
TGTGCCAGCAGCTTAGGATCGGGACAGGGAGAATCAGAGACCCAGTACTTC
CASSLGSGQGESETQYF
>-|-|TRBV18|TRBJ2-1
TGTGCCAGCTTATCTAGCGCTACCACCTACAATGAGCAGTTCTTC
CASLSSATTYNEQFF
>-|TRBD1|TRBV6-1|TRBJ1-1
TGTGCCAGCAGTGACCTCCCGGGACAGGGTACTGAAGCTTTCTTT
CASSDLPGQGTEAFF
>-|TRBD1|TRBV18|TRBJ2-1
TGTGCCAGCTCACAGCTGACAGGGTCGGGGAGCTCCTACAATGAGCAGTTCTTC
CASSQLTGSGSSYNEQFF
>-|-|TRBV13|TRBJ1-3
TGTGCCAGCACCCCAAACCGACAGGCCTCTGGAAACACCATATATTTT
CASTPNRQASGNTIYF
>-|-|TRBV5-4|TRBJ2-1
TGTGCCAGCAGTCCGGACTGGAGTGAGCAGTTCTTC
CASSPDWSEQFF
>-|-|TRBV6-6|TRBJ1-4
TGTGCCAGCAGTTACTCTCAGGCAGCACCTAATGAAAAACTGTTTTTT
CASSYSQAAPNEKLFF
>-|-|TRBV29-1|TRBJ2-2
TGCAGCGTTGGAAGGGGGAACACCGGGGAGCTGTTTTTT
CSVGRGNTGELFF
>-|-|TRBV11-2|TRBJ2-7
TGTGCCAGCAGCTTAGTCCCCCGGGAGCAGTACTTC
CASSLVPREQYF
>-|-|TRBV27|TRBJ1-1
TGTGCCAGCAGTTTATATAAGAACACTGAAGCTTTCTTT
CASSLYKNTEAFF
>-|-|TRBV10-3|TRBJ2-7
TGTGCCATCAGTGACGAGACAGCTGCATACGAGCAGTACTTC
CAISDETAAYEQYF
>once|-|TRBV7-9|TRBJ2-7
TGTGCCAGCAGTTTGGAGGGGCACCTCTCCTACGAGCAGTACTTC
CASSLEGHLSYEQYF
>-|TRBD1|TRBV28|TRBJ2-2
TGTGCCAGCAGAGGACAGGGGGATTTCACCGGGGAGCTGTTTTTT
CASRGQGDFTGELFF
>-|TRBD2|TRBV5-1|TRBJ2-1
TGCGCCAGCAGCTGGTATGCTAGCGGGGGGTTCTCCTACAATGAGCAGTTCTTC
CASSWYASGGFSYNEQFF
>-|-|TRBV9|TRBJ1-1
TGTGCCAGCAGCAAACGCCCAGGGGCCAGTGAAGCTTTCTTT
CASSKRPGASEAFF
>few|-|TRBV4-3|TRBJ1-5
TGCGCCAGCAGCCAAGCCCGGGTCCCCAATCAGCCCCAGCATTTT
CASSQARVPNQPQHF
>once|-|TRBV29-1|TRBJ1-1
TGCAGCGTTGGAAATATAGACAGGAACACTGAAGCTTTCTTT
CSVGNIDRNTEAFF
>-|-|TRBV4-1|TRBJ2-3
TGCGCCAGCAGCCAAGATGGGAATAGCGGTAGCACAGATACGCAGTATTTT
CASSQDGNSGSTDTQYF
>-|TRBD2|TRBV4-2|TRBJ2-7
TGTGCCAGCAGCCCCGGACTAGCGGGAGGCCCCAGCTCCTACGAGCAGTACTTC
CASSPGLAGGPSSYEQYF
>-|TRBD1|TRBV2|TRBJ2-3
TGTGCCAGCAGTCCTACCCAGGACAGGGAATATTTT
CASSPTQDREYF
>once|TRBD2|TRBV4-3|TRBJ2-3
TGCGCCAGCAGCCAAGATTTTTTGGCGGGAGGAGCAGATACGCAGTATTTT
CASSQDFLAGGADTQYF
>few|TRBD2|TRBV7-3|TRBJ2-3
TGTGCCAGCAGCTTTCTAGCGGGCACAGATACGCAGTATTTT
CASSFLAGTDTQYF
>few|TRBD2|TRBV7-9|TRBJ2-3
TGTGCCAGCAGCTTAGGGACTAGCGGGAGGGGACGCACAGATACGCAGTATTTT
CASSLGTSGRGRTDTQYF
>-|TRBD1|TRBV30|TRBJ1-5
TGTGCCTGGAGTCCGGACAGGGGTGGCAATCAGCCCCAGCATTTT
CAWSPDRGGNQPQHF
>-|TRBD1|TRBV4-1|TRBJ2-7
TGCGCCAGCAGCCAAGAATCTGGGACAGGGTTTTACGAGCAGTACTTC
CASSQESGTGFYEQYF
>-|-|TRBV4-2|TRBJ1-1
TGTGCCAGCAGCGCGGGAAACACTGAAGCTTTCTTT
CASSAGNTEAFF
>-|TRBD1|TRBV5-1|TRBJ1-1
TGCGCCAGCAGCGCCCGGACAGGGGGCATCACTGAAGCTTTCTTT
CASSARTGGITEAFF
>-|-|TRBV9|TRBJ1-2
TGTGCCAGCAGCGTAGCCATGGGAGGGGGTCCCTATGGCTACACCTTC
CASSVAMGGGPYGYTF
>-|-|TRBV28|TRBJ2-7
TGTGCCAGCAGCCGGGTAGCGCCCTACGAGCAGTACTTC
CASSRVAPYEQYF
>-|-|TRBV19|TRBJ1-1
TGTGCCAGTAGTTATGGCAGTTTGAACACTGAAGCTTTCTTT
CASSYGSLNTEAFF
>-|-|TRBV14|TRBJ1-1
TGTGCCAGCAGCCGGGGAGGGACGTCAGGAGCTTTCTTT
CASSRGGTSGAFF
>few|TRBD1|TRBV18|TRBJ2-7
TGTGCCAGCTCACCAAGCTCAGGGGACAGGGCTGCCTACGAGCAGTACTTC
CASSPSSGDRAAYEQYF
>-|TRBD1|TRBV5-1|TRBJ2-5
TGCGCCAGCAGCTTGGATGGGACAGGGGGAGAAGAGACCCAGTACTTC
CASSLDGTGGEETQYF
>-|-|TRBV6-6|TRBJ2-7
TGTGCCAGCAGTTCTTCTTCGGAGGGCTACGAGCAGTACTTC
CASSSSSEGYEQYF
>-|-|TRBV12-2|TRBJ1-5
TGTGCAAGTCGCTCCGGGACAGGGAACGATCAGCCCCAGCATTTT
CASRSGTGNDQPQHF